One sample yielded the 21 T cell receptor beta chains listed below, sequenced in a study of blood T cell repertoires in COVID-19. The protocol was immunoSEQ multiplex PCR, while the TCRdb copy is restricted to in-frame clones and leaves out a portion. Here the sample spans 200,000 to 250,000 clones, around 90% being singletons. The material sequenced was PBMCs or T cells enriched from blood (not recorded which). The source is a man aged 50 to 60 who had been exposed to COVID-19.

This chain connects TRBV2 to TRBJ2-7, with 11 bases fitting TRBD2. CDR1 is SNHLY and CDR2 is FYNNEI in the germline V gene. This CDR3 is 13 amino acids long. V dropped 6 bases and J dropped 5; count of bases not matched to a gene: 3. The CDR3 DNA reads TGTGCCAGCAGAAGGGGACTAGCGGACGAGCAGTACGTC. This gives the protein CASRRGLADEQYV.

The V call is TRBV7-9, the J call TRBJ2-2; TRBD2 is a possible D gene (6 bases). Germline CDR1 reads SEHNR; CDR2 reads FQNEAQ (reference sequence). This CDR3 comprises 15 residues. The V end was cut by 5 bases, the J end by 6 bases, with 16 bases between. CDR3 region: CASSPQPAGPGELFF. Here the CDR3 DNA reads TGTGCCAGCAGCCCTCAACCAGCGGGTCCCGGGGAGCTGTTTTTT.

The chain is built from TRBV28 and TRBJ1-1; 7 bases fit TRBD1. Germline CDR1 MDHEN, CDR2 SYDVKM. This CDR3 spans 15 amino acids. J gave up 1 base and V 5 bases, and 7 bases lay outside the gene matches. The CDR3 DNA reads TGTGCCAGCAGTCGACGACAGGGCTGGAACACTGAAGCTTTCTTT. This encodes CASSRRQGWNTEAFF. The full variable domain, its missing parts supplied by reference TRBV28 and TRBJ1-1, is DVKVTQSSRYLVKRTGEKVFLECVQDMDHENMFWYRQDPGLGLRLIYFSYDVKMKEKGDIPEGYSVSREKKERFSLILESASTNQTSMYLCASSRRQGWNTEAFFGQGTRLTVV.

The chain carries TRBV18 and TRBJ1-4, with no clear D. V lost 4 bases to trimming and J lost 6 bases, with 6 bases between them. The CDR3 totals 12 residues. The germline gives CDR1 KGHSH, CDR2 LQKENI. The CDR3 DNA reads TGTGCCAGCTCACGGCTGGATGAAAAACTGTTTTTT. Protein product: CASSRLDEKLFF. Combining the CDR3 with reference TRBV18 and TRBJ1-4 gives the whole variable domain NAGVMQNPRHLVRRRGQEARLRCSPMKGHSHVYWYRQLPEEGLKFMVYLQKENIIDESGMPKERFSAEFPKEGPSILRIQQVVRGDSAAYFCASSRLDEKLFFGSGTQLSVL.

The chain uses TRBV5-6 and TRBJ2-2; TRBD1 matches 10 bases. The trim removed 4 bases at V and 3 bases at J, leaving 9 bases unmatched. Per the germline V gene, CDR1 is SGHDT and CDR2 is YYEEEE. This CDR3 comprises 17 residues. The CDR3 sequence: CASSPVEGTGDTGELFF. DNA of the CDR3: TGTGCCAGCAGCCCCGTAGAAGGGACAGGGGACACCGGGGAGCTGTTTTTT.

This clone was counted only a few times. The genes are TRBV6-1 and TRBJ1-4; TRBD1 is a possible D gene (5 bases). V was cut by 1 base and J by 7 bases, with 13 bases left in between. CDR3 length equals 15 residues. The germline gives CDR1 MNHNS, CDR2 SASEGT. The CDR3 coding sequence is TGTGCCAGCAGTGAAGTGTTCCGGGGGGGTGAAAAACTGTTTTTT. Protein sequence: CASSEVFRGGEKLFF.

The chain carries TRBV29-1 and TRBJ1-2; no clear D. V was trimmed by 0 bases and J by 6 bases, leaving 5 bases between them. Germline values: CDR1 SQVTM, CDR2 ANQGSEA. The CDR3 sequence is 11 residues long. This chain's CDR3 is CSVEDNNGYTF. The CDR3 coding sequence is TGCAGCGTTGAAGACAACAATGGCTACACCTTC.

This sequence joins TRBV19 and TRBJ1-1; TRBD1 matches at 7 bases. Germline V CDR1 and CDR2: LNHDA, SQIVND (reference sequence). The CDR3 length is 13 residues. Trimming took 9 bases from V and 4 from J; bases not matched to a gene: 8. CDR3 nucleotides: TGTGCCAGCCAAAAACAGGGGTCCACTGAAGCTTTCTTT. Amino acid sequence: CASQKQGSTEAFF.

The rearrangement uses TRBV6-5 and TRBJ1-5, with 7 bases that match TRBD1. Germline-derived CDR1 and CDR2 are MNHEY and SVGAGI. V lost 6 bases to trimming and J lost 0 bases; unmatched junction nucleotides: 5. The CDR3 runs to 15 residues. Here the CDR3 DNA reads TGTGCCAGCAGGACAGGGAGCTATAGCAATCAGCCCCAGCATTTT. This codes for CASRTGSYSNQPQHF.

CDR3 amino acids: CASSAGQGADYGYTF. The CDR3 DNA sequence: TGTGCCAGCAGCGCCGGACAGGGGGCAGACTATGGCTACACCTTC. The V call is TRBV5-4, the J call TRBJ1-2; TRBD1 agrees at 11 bases. The CDR3 contains 15 residues. V lost 4 bases to trimming and J lost 3 bases; unmatched junction nucleotides: 5. Germline V gene sequence: CDR1 SGHNT, CDR2 YYREEE (reference sequence).

This chain uses TRBV5-1 with TRBJ1-5; possible D gene TRBD1, 6 bases. Per the germline V gene, CDR1 is SGHRS and CDR2 is YFSETQ. The length of the CDR3 is 15 residues. Trimming shortened V by 0 bases and J by 3 bases, and 10 bases separated the two germline ends. For the CDR3, the DNA is TGCGCCAGCAGCTTGGGGACAGATTTCAATCAGCCCCAGCATTTT. It encodes CASSLGTDFNQPQHF.

The rearrangement uses TRBV4-1 and TRBJ2-2; the D is unclear. The CDR3 spans 16 residues. The germline V and J ends were trimmed by 1 base and 2 bases, with 11 bases remaining between them. Per germline, CDR1 MGHRA and CDR2 YSYEKL. As DNA, the CDR3 is TGCGCCAGCAGCCAAGGAATGCCAGAAAACACCGGGGAGCTGTTTTTT. Translated: CASSQGMPENTGELFF.

The rearrangement joins TRBV9 to TRBJ2-2; 9 bases line up with TRBD2. This CDR3 has 15 amino acids. Trimming removed 4 bases from V and 3 bases from J; junction bases left unmatched: 4. Germline V lookup: CDR1 SGDLS, CDR2 YYNGEE. Here the CDR3 reads CASSTAGGDTGELFF. The CDR3 nucleotides are TGTGCCAGCAGCACAGCGGGGGGCGACACCGGGGAGCTGTTTTTT. The whole variable domain, remainder taken from reference TRBV9 and TRBJ2-2, is DSGVTQTPKHLITATGQRVTLRCSPRSGDLSVYWYQQSLDQGLQFLIQYYNGEERAKGNILERFSAQQFPDLHSELNLSSLELGDSALYFCASSTAGGDTGELFFGEGSRLTVL.

The chain carries TRBV19 and TRBJ1-6; no reliable D call. CDR1 LNHDA and CDR2 SQIVND come from the germline V gene (reference sequence). The CDR3 runs to 19 residues. Trimming removed 5 bases from V and 4 bases from J, with 24 bases in between. The CDR3 DNA follows: TGTGCCAGTAGTCCCTCCGGGTCTCTCATCGAAGTGTATAATTCACCCCTCCACTTT. Translating gives CASSPSGSLIEVYNSPLHF.

The V call is TRBV6-2 or TRBV6-3, the J call TRBJ1-5; D gene uncertain. V was cut by 2 bases and J by 6 bases, with 8 bases left in between. This CDR3 spans 13 amino acids. CDR1 and CDR2 (germline): MNHEY, SVGEGT. The CDR3 coding sequence is TGTGCCAGCAGTTACACGGCAGGTCAGCCCCAGCATTTT. It specifies CASSYTAGQPQHF.

The chain links TRBV7-9 to TRBJ1-1, with D hard to call. Germline loops: CDR1 SEHNR, CDR2 FQNEAQ (reference sequence). V gave up 3 bases and J gave up 7 bases, with 9 bases separating them. This CDR3 region has 12 residues. CDR3 amino acids: CASSFGPVEAFF. DNA for the CDR3: TGTGCCAGCAGCTTTGGGCCGGTTGAAGCTTTCTTT.

The chain links TRBV19 to TRBJ1-5; 7 bases are shared with TRBD1. This CDR3 comprises 17 residues. The J segment lost 0 bases and the V segment lost 10 bases, leaving 15 bases of the junction unmatched. CDR1 is LNHDA and CDR2 is SQIVND in the germline V gene (reference sequence). CDR3 bases: TGTGCCAAAAACAACAGGGGCAGAGGGGATAGCAATCAGCCCCAGCATTTT. Its protein is CAKNNRGRGDSNQPQHF.

V and J are TRBV27 and TRBJ2-7; D is possibly TRBD2 (6 bases). The CDR3 length is 16 residues. Germline V gene sequence: CDR1 MNHEY, CDR2 SMNVEV (reference sequence). V gave up 9 bases and J gave up 4 bases, with 25 bases separating them. The DNA for the CDR3 is TGTGCCAGGGCTCAGACCTTAGCGGTTCGAGGGTACGAGCAGTACGTC. Translation: CARAQTLAVRGYEQYV.

This chain links TRBV15 with TRBJ2-1; TRBD2 agrees at 13 bases. V was pared by 5 bases and J by 5 bases, with 3 bases of the junction left unmatched. The germline V gene encodes CDR1 LNHNV and CDR2 YYDKDF (reference sequence). The CDR3 length is 15 residues. Here the CDR3 reads CATSSGTSGNNEQFF. The CDR3 DNA reads TGTGCCACCAGCTCCGGGACTAGCGGGAACAATGAGCAGTTCTTC.

The chain is built from TRBV7-9 and TRBJ1-1; a possible D gene is TRBD1 (6 bases). The length of the CDR3 is 12 residues. Germline V gene data show CDR1 as SEHNR and CDR2 as FQNEAQ (reference sequence). Trimming left V 5 bases short and J 8 bases short, with 12 bases between. The CDR3 region has the DNA TGTGCCAGCAGCACCGGGACAAAAGAAGCTTTCTTT. This sequence encodes CASSTGTKEAFF.

The chain joins TRBV4-1 to TRBJ1-2; D unclear. V lost 1 base and J 5 bases, leaving 17 bases between the germline ends. Germline CDR1 and CDR2: MGHRA and YSYEKL. The CDR3 is made up of 16 amino acids. CDR3 sequence: CASSQVRPAREYGYTF. The DNA of the CDR3 is TGCGCCAGCAGCCAAGTAAGGCCGGCTAGGGAGTATGGCTACACCTTC.